A selection of T cell receptor beta chains follows, all from one sample in a study of beta chain features in type 1 diabetes. The method was immunoSEQ multiplex PCR; TCRdb's version includes in-frame clones alone and lacks a portion of them. Of just over 15,000 clones in the sample, roughly 44% are singletons; the top ten hold approximately 0.53%. Sequencing input: stem cell memory CD4+ T cells from blood. These receptor sequences come from a woman aged 40 to 50 in good health. The CDR3 runs from the conserved cysteine through the conserved F or W. D genes are given only for firm matches. Clone size appears in some rows only: once, few, many, or a class for an expanded clone.

-	TRBV4-1	-	TRBJ2-1	CASSLSVNEQFF	TGCGCCAGCAGCCTGAGTGTGAATGAGCAGTTCTTC
TRBD2	TRBV18	few	TRBJ2-7	CASSLTSGGTDYEQYF	TGTGCCAGCTCACTAACTAGCGGGGGAACTGACTACGAGCAGTACTTC
-	TRBV29-1	medium-sized	TRBJ1-2	CSVEPVANYGYTF	TGCAGCGTTGAACCGGTAGCTAACTATGGCTACACCTTC
-	TRBV7-2	few	TRBJ2-3	CASSLALRGFIYTQYF	TGTGCCAGCAGCTTAGCCTTACGGGGGTTCATATATACGCAGTATTTT
-	TRBV10-1	-	TRBJ2-3	CASSEFPRRGTDTQYF	TGCGCCAGCAGTGAGTTCCCCCGGAGGGGCACAGATACGCAGTATTTT
TRBD1	TRBV14	-	TRBJ2-7	CASSQIQGAPHEQYF	TGTGCCAGCAGCCAAATACAGGGGGCTCCCCACGAGCAGTACTTC
-	TRBV6-6	-	TRBJ2-7	CASSYSPRGHSYEQYF	TGTGCCAGCAGTTACTCCCCCCGGGGACACTCCTACGAGCAGTACTTC
-	TRBV5-1	-	TRBJ2-7	CASIPTDPYEQYF	TGCGCCAGCATCCCGACAGACCCCTACGAGCAGTACTTC
-	TRBV11-1	-	TRBJ1-1	CASSLREGYVDEAFF	TGTGCCAGCAGCTTAAGGGAGGGGTACGTGGACGAAGCTTTCTTT
-	TRBV9	medium-sized	TRBJ2-5	CASSVSTRDRFQETQYF	TGTGCCAGCAGCGTGAGTACTAGGGATCGCTTCCAAGAGACCCAGTACTTC
TRBD2	TRBV5-6	-	TRBJ2-3	CASSHQGLAGVTDTQYF	TGTGCCAGCAGCCACCAGGGACTAGCGGGGGTCACAGATACGCAGTATTTT
TRBD1	TRBV19	few	TRBJ1-2	CASTTDRGGYGYTF	TGTGCCAGTACCACGGACAGGGGGGGCTATGGCTACACCTTC
-	TRBV5-1	-	TRBJ1-1	CASSLGYFTEAFF	TGCGCCAGCAGTTTGGGGTACTTCACTGAAGCTTTCTTT
-	TRBV11-1	-	TRBJ1-5	CASSFTDSNQPQHF	TGTGCCAGCAGCTTCACAGATAGCAATCAGCCCCAGCATTTT
TRBD2	TRBV5-4	few	TRBJ2-2	CASSFPFAGGLTGELFF	TGTGCCAGCAGCTTCCCCTTCGCGGGGGGGCTCACCGGGGAGCTGTTTTTT
TRBD2	TRBV5-1	few	TRBJ2-1	CASSFRRGGMNEQFF	TGCGCCAGCAGCTTCCGGCGGGGGGGTATGAATGAGCAGTTCTTC
-	TRBV14	-	TRBJ2-7	CASSQGGGKSYEQYF	TGTGCCAGCAGCCAAGGCGGTGGCAAATCCTACGAGCAGTACTTC
TRBD2	TRBV7-2	few	TRBJ2-1	CATHRASGGGEQFF	TGTGCCACCCATAGGGCTAGCGGGGGGGGCGAGCAGTTCTTC
-	TRBV7-9	-	TRBJ1-6	CASSLEQGGSPLHF	TGTGCCAGCAGCTTAGAACAGGGCGGCTCACCCCTCCACTTT
TRBD1	TRBV19	-	TRBJ1-5	CGTGDILRNQPQHF	TGTGGTACAGGGGACATCCTAAGAAATCAGCCCCAGCATTTT